This passage covers 18 T cell receptor beta chains from one sample sequenced in a study of T cell repertoires in cytomegalovirus infection. Their target antigens are unknown. TCRdb ran MiXCR on the reads and lists one entry per CDR3 protein. This repertoire shows approximately 390,000 distinct CDR3 sequences, roughly a third found once; its top ten account for about 14%. Sequencing was performed on cultured PBMCs, taken from culture after CMV antigen stimulation. All receptors come from a human donor in good health (CMV status not recorded). Some clones in this sample may be carry-over from other donors' samples.

The chain links TRBV7-2 to TRBJ1-2; no reliable D call. Germline V lookup: CDR1 SGHTA, CDR2 FQGNSA. The CDR3 covers 15 residues. Trimming removed 0 bases at V and 8 bases at J, with 16 bases between. The CDR3 nucleotides read TGTGCCAGCAGCTTAGCGGCCAGACCACTGAGGGGCTACACCTTC. Amino acids: CASSLAARPLRGYTF.

V gene TRBV4-1 combines with J gene TRBJ1-4; D gene uncertain. Germline V gene lookup returns CDR1 MGHRA and CDR2 YSYEKL. The CDR3 runs to 12 residues. Trimming took 1 base from V and 8 from J, leaving 5 bases between them. The CDR3 region is CASSQAGEKLFF. The CDR3 DNA follows: TGCGCCAGCAGCCAAGCTGGAGAAAAACTGTTTTTT.

This clonotype was detected many times. The gene calls are TRBV7-2 and TRBJ2-3; the D gene could be TRBD1 or TRBD2 (6 bases each). The CDR3 loop spans 15 amino acids. V dropped 1 base and J dropped 6 bases, with 14 bases sitting between them. From germline, CDR1 is SGHTA and CDR2 FQGNSA. DNA of the CDR3: TGTGCCAGCAGCTTAGGGGGGGCATCACCGGATACGCAGTATTTT. Translation: CASSLGGASPDTQYF.

This clonotype was seen more than once but under ten times. V usage is TRBV27 and J usage is TRBJ2-1; weak D call: TRBD2 (5 bases). CDR1 is MNHEY, CDR2 SMNVEV, per germline (reference sequence). This CDR3 spans 13 amino acids. The ends were cut back, 2 bases at V and 6 bases at J, with 8 bases in the middle. In DNA, the CDR3 is TGTGCCAGCAGTTTAAGTGGGAGCAATGAGCAGTTCTTC. Amino acids: CASSLSGSNEQFF.

This chain links TRBV24-1 with TRBJ2-2; D is possibly TRBD2 (5 bases). V was shortened by 1 base and J by 1 base, with 9 bases between the two germline ends. Per the germline V gene, CDR1 is KGHDR and CDR2 is SFDVKD. The CDR3 extends over 16 amino acids. The CDR3 sequence: CATSDFWTENTGELFF. The CDR3, as DNA: TGTGCCACCAGTGATTTCTGGACTGAGAACACCGGGGAGCTGTTTTTT.

This chain joins TRBV7-2 and TRBJ1-1; D is unresolved. Germline assignment: CDR1 SGHTA and CDR2 FQGNSA. This CDR3 is built from 17 residues. Trimming stripped 4 bases from V and 1 base from J, with 19 bases between. This CDR3 is CASSSFGGGLGNTEAFF. CDR3 nucleotide sequence: TGTGCCAGCAGCTCTTTCGGAGGCGGACTGGGGAACACTGAAGCTTTCTTT.

The chain links TRBV2 to TRBJ2-5; D possibly matches TRBD1 or TRBD2 (5 bases each). The CDR3 consists of 14 residues. The V end lost 7 bases, the J end lost 5 bases, and 17 bases lay between the germline ends. CDR1 and CDR2 (germline): SNHLY, FYNNEI. The CDR3 here is CASTQGEGEETQYF. The CDR3 region has the DNA TGTGCCAGCACTCAAGGTGAAGGGGAGGAGACCCAGTACTTC.

The chain uses TRBV27 and TRBJ1-3; D unclear. The germline V and J ends were trimmed by 3 bases and 2 bases, with 8 bases remaining between them. The V gene's germline CDR1 is MNHEY and CDR2 SMNVEV (reference sequence). CDR3 size: 14 residues. The DNA of the CDR3 is TGTGCCAGCAGTTTTTCTGGGACTGGAAACACCATATATTTT. This codes for CASSFSGTGNTIYF.

This clonotype was seen a handful of times. This sequence joins TRBV28 and TRBJ2-3; TRBD2 matches at 10 bases. Per the germline V gene, CDR1 is MDHEN and CDR2 is SYDVKM. There are 16 residues in the CDR3. With 7 bases clipped from V and 6 bases from J, the junction kept 13 bases outside the gene matches. The DNA for the CDR3 is TGTGCCAGCATTCCTAGCGGGAGTAAAGTAGCGGATACGCAGTATTTT. It specifies CASIPSGSKVADTQYF.

The chain employs TRBV25-1 and TRBJ2-3; D not certain. The CDR3 covers 13 residues. CDR1 is MGHDK and CDR2 is SYGVNS in the germline V gene. V lost 4 bases and J 1 base, leaving 6 bases between the germline ends. The CDR3 DNA reads as TGTGCCAGCAGTGGATGGGGCACAGATACGCAGTATTTT. Its protein is CASSGWGTDTQYF.

The rearrangement links TRBV27 to TRBJ2-7; possibly TRBD1 for D (6 bases). The V gene lost 5 bases and the J gene lost 2 bases, with 13 bases spanning the gap. This CDR3 is 14 amino acids long. Germline CDR1 and CDR2: MNHEY and SMNVEV (reference sequence). In DNA form, the CDR3 reads TGTGCCAGCAGTCCACAGGGCAACACCTACGAGCAGTACTTC. This gives the protein CASSPQGNTYEQYF.

This clonotype came up a few times. The rearrangement joins TRBV12-3 or TRBV12-4 to TRBJ2-1; no reliable D call. With 3 bases removed from V and 9 bases from J, the gap between germline ends came to 9 bases. The CDR3 sequence is 12 residues long. Here the CDR3 reads CASSLSTAEQFF. Here the CDR3 DNA reads TGTGCCAGCAGTTTGAGCACGGCTGAGCAGTTCTTC.

The chain is built from TRBV11-3 and TRBJ2-5; TRBD2 might be the D (6 bases). CDR1 and CDR2 from the germline V gene are SGHNT and YENEEA. The CDR3 is made up of 20 amino acids. Deletions cut 2 bases from V and 5 bases from J, with 30 bases between. CDR3 sequence (DNA): TGTGCCAGCAGCTTATTCACGGGGGATGGACGCGCCGGGAGTACGGAGACCCAGTACTTC. Residues: CASSLFTGDGRAGSTETQYF.

The chain links TRBV14 to TRBJ2-1; D is ambiguous. The CDR3 is made up of 13 amino acids. Per the germline V gene, CDR1 is SGHDN and CDR2 is FVKESK. Trimming took 1 base from V and 6 from J, leaving 7 bases between them. CDR3 sequence (DNA): TGTGCCAGCAGCCAAGTGGTTAGCAATGAGCAGTTCTTC. It translates to CASSQVVSNEQFF.

The rearrangement links TRBV7-6 to TRBJ1-1; a possible D gene is TRBD1 (5 bases). The V end lost 6 bases, the J end lost 1 base, and 12 bases lay between the germline ends. The length of the CDR3 is 14 residues. CDR1 is SGHVS, CDR2 FNYEAQ, per germline. The CDR3 DNA reads as TGTGCCAGCAGTCCCAGGGAGTGGAACACTGAAGCTTTCTTT. Amino acid sequence: CASSPREWNTEAFF.

The V call is TRBV20-1, the J call TRBJ2-1; a weak D match, TRBD2 (5 bases). The V end was cut by 1 base, the J end by 8 bases, with 15 bases between. The CDR3 has 14 residues. Germline CDR1 is DFQATT and CDR2 is SNEGSKA (reference sequence). Written as DNA, the CDR3 is TGCAGTGCTAGAGGAGGGCCGAATCCCCATGAGCAGTTCTTC. This translates into CSARGGPNPHEQFF.

This clonotype has ten or more counts. The chain's CDR3 is CASTKPELAGGSYNEQFF. The DNA of the CDR3 is TGTGCCAGCACTAAACCAGAACTAGCGGGAGGGAGCTACAATGAGCAGTTCTTC. This rearrangement joins TRBV7-8 to TRBJ2-1; 13 bases map to TRBD2. Germline V gene lookup returns CDR1 SGHVS and CDR2 FQNEAQ. This CDR3 is 18 amino acids long. Unmatched junction bases numbered 12, after V lost 7 bases and J lost 3 bases.

This clonotype was counted between two and nine times. The V call is TRBV6-2 or TRBV6-3, the J call TRBJ2-7; possible D gene TRBD2, 5 bases. Trimming took off 4 bases at V and 9 bases at J, with 19 bases between the two ends. The CDR3 consists of 14 residues. Germline CDR1 is MNHEY and CDR2 is SVGEGT. Written as DNA, the CDR3 is TGTGCCAGCAGTTCCCTCGTACGGGAATGGGTGCAGTACTTC. Translation gives CASSSLVREWVQYF.